The clone carrying this T cell receptor beta chain was seen more than once but under ten times. Its antigen is as yet unknown. The sample originates from a study of T-cell reconstitution after alpha-beta-depleted transplantation in children. Study-level findings and limits: Once a year had passed after transplant, T-cell counts and diversity came mostly from newly produced T cells. At around two months after transplant, the alpha-beta T cells were reportedly derived from several hundred expanded clones that came from non-depleted graft cells.

TCRbeta library construction was performed incorporating unique molecular identifiers. Via MiXCR, TCRdb re-called the PCR reads, giving one row per CDR3 protein. Counted here are some 830,000 distinct CDR3 sequences, roughly 15% occurring once; the ten biggest clones make up approximately 5%. The CDR3 is 14 residues long. In germline, CDR1 is SGHRS, CDR2 YFSETQ. The V end lost 4 bases, the J end lost 1 base, and 10 bases lay between the germline ends. Here the sequenced sample was PBMCs, mostly from graft donor cells, taken 360 days after TCRalphabeta/CD19-depleted stem cell transplant. V gene TRBV5-1 combines with J gene TRBJ2-3; no firm D call. The clonotype was recovered from a male patient between 10 and 17 years old who had a stem cell transplant for acute lymphoblastic leukemia, so the T cells may come from the graft donor. CDR3 nucleotides: TGCGCCAGCAGCACCCCCGGTCGCACAGATACGCAGTATTTT. Protein product: CASSTPGRTDTQYF.